This TCR beta chain was sequenced in a study of blood T cell repertoires in COVID-19. Whole-study context: Acute-phase and convalescent COVID-19 samples originated in the United States, Italy and Spain. PBMCs, B-cell-depleted T cells, or T cells were the source of the cDNA or gDNA that made up the material.

In the original workflow: Quantification of nucleated cells was approximated via reference gene primer amplification. Generated by immunoSEQ multiplex PCR, the TCRdb table keeps only in-frame clones and is missing some. The V and J calls and clone size are taken from that table; D and trimming were inferred from the DNA. The sample includes about 55,000 clones, about nine tenths of them seen just once. The sequence derives from a man aged 55 to 70 with active COVID-19. The specimen was peripheral blood.

The CDR3 DNA sequence: TGTGCCTGGAGGCCTGGGCTAGCGGGTAATTACGAGCAGTACTTC. It yields the protein CAWRPGLAGNYEQYF. This sequence joins TRBV30 and TRBJ2-7, with TRBD2 identical over 8 bases. Germline V gene sequence: CDR1 GTSNPN, CDR2 SVGIG (reference sequence). The CDR3 extends over 15 amino acids. V trimming: 3 bases; J trimming: 4 bases; junction bases outside the gene matches: 11.